Listed below are T cell receptor beta chains from one sample, sequenced in a study of control samples from healthy donors and cancer patients. Clones were sequenced by immunoSEQ multiplex PCR, and TCRdb holds only the in-frame ones, with some missing. The profile shows fewer than 200,000 clones, 80% to 95% of them singletons. The sample was blood. Receptor source: a woman aged 60-70 years in good health. Both conserved end residues are part of each CDR3. The order of the fields is clone size, J gene, D gene, V gene, CDR3 DNA, CDR3 protein. The D gene is left open where the match is weak. The listing skips clone size in some rows; elsewhere it reads once, few, many or a size class.

abundance: .
j_gene: TRBJ1-3
d_gene: TRBD1
v_gene: TRBV18
CDR3nt: TGTGCCAGCTCACCACGGACAGGGGACTCTGGAAACACCATATATTTT
CDR3aa: CASSPRTGDSGNTIYF

abundance: .
j_gene: TRBJ2-2
d_gene: TRBD1
v_gene: TRBV19
CDR3nt: TGTGCCAGTAGTCACAGGGGGAACCGGAACACCGGGGAGCTGTTTTTT
CDR3aa: CASSHRGNRNTGELFF

abundance: .
j_gene: TRBJ1-1
d_gene: .
v_gene: TRBV7-2
CDR3nt: TGTGCCAGCAGTTCGGAGGGGGAAACTGAAGCTTTCTTT
CDR3aa: CASSSEGETEAFF

abundance: .
j_gene: TRBJ1-1
d_gene: TRBD1
v_gene: TRBV4-3
CDR3nt: TGCGCCAGCAGCCAACAAACAGGGGCTGAAGCTTTCTTT
CDR3aa: CASSQQTGAEAFF

abundance: few
j_gene: TRBJ1-6
d_gene: TRBD1
v_gene: TRBV30
CDR3nt: TGTGCTTCGACAGGGGGCATTTCACCCCTCCACTTT
CDR3aa: CASTGGISPLHF

abundance: .
j_gene: TRBJ1-1
d_gene: .
v_gene: TRBV18
CDR3nt: TGTGCCAGCTCACCGAAGGCAAACACTGAAGCTTTCTTT
CDR3aa: CASSPKANTEAFF

abundance: .
j_gene: TRBJ1-4
d_gene: .
v_gene: TRBV19
CDR3nt: TGTGCCAGCCGTCGGGGGGTATTAGAGGAAAAACTGTTTTTT
CDR3aa: CASRRGVLEEKLFF

abundance: .
j_gene: TRBJ1-1
d_gene: TRBD1
v_gene: TRBV12-3/TRBV12-4
CDR3nt: TGTGCCAGCAGCCTCGACAGGGACACTGAAGCTTTCTTT
CDR3aa: CASSLDRDTEAFF

abundance: .
j_gene: TRBJ1-2
d_gene: .
v_gene: TRBV6-2/TRBV6-3
CDR3nt: TGTGCCAGCAGTTCGACAGGCCAAGCCTATGGCTACACCTTC
CDR3aa: CASSSTGQAYGYTF

abundance: .
j_gene: TRBJ1-5
d_gene: .
v_gene: TRBV6-6
CDR3nt: TGTGCCAGCAGTTACTCTTCGTATCAGCCCCAGCATTTT
CDR3aa: CASSYSSYQPQHF

abundance: .
j_gene: TRBJ2-7
d_gene: TRBD1
v_gene: TRBV25-1
CDR3nt: TGTGCCAGCAGTAAGACAGGGACCCTCTCCTACGAGCAGTACTTC
CDR3aa: CASSKTGTLSYEQYF

abundance: .
j_gene: TRBJ2-5
d_gene: TRBD2
v_gene: TRBV6-5
CDR3nt: TGTGCCAGCCTCTTTGTAGCGGGGAGGCAAGAGACCCAGTACTTC
CDR3aa: CASLFVAGRQETQYF

abundance: .
j_gene: TRBJ1-6
d_gene: .
v_gene: TRBV27
CDR3nt: TGTGCCAGCAGTTTAGCGGGGGATTCACCCCTCCACTTT
CDR3aa: CASSLAGDSPLHF

abundance: .
j_gene: TRBJ1-2
d_gene: .
v_gene: TRBV5-1
CDR3nt: TGCGCCAGCAGCTTCTTAGCAGCCTCAGGTGGGGGCTACACCTTC
CDR3aa: CASSFLAASGGGYTF

abundance: once
j_gene: TRBJ1-5
d_gene: .
v_gene: TRBV19
CDR3nt: TGTGCCAGTACCACCCGGGGGGGAGGGGACCTTGGGAGCAATCAGCCCCAGCATTTT
CDR3aa: CASTTRGGGDLGSNQPQHF

abundance: .
j_gene: TRBJ2-5
d_gene: .
v_gene: TRBV7-2
CDR3nt: TGTGCCAGCAGCCCTTATGGGGAATGGGAGACCCAGTACTTC
CDR3aa: CASSPYGEWETQYF

abundance: .
j_gene: TRBJ2-7
d_gene: .
v_gene: TRBV10-3
CDR3nt: TGTGCCATCAGTAAACTACAGGGAAATGACTACGAGCAGTACTTC
CDR3aa: CAISKLQGNDYEQYF

abundance: .
j_gene: TRBJ1-1
d_gene: .
v_gene: TRBV10-3
CDR3nt: TGTGCCACCATCCCGAGGGGGGGGGAGGGCACTGAAGCTTTCTTT
CDR3aa: CATIPRGGEGTEAFF

abundance: .
j_gene: TRBJ1-1
d_gene: .
v_gene: TRBV7-2
CDR3nt: TGTGCCAGCAGCTTCTGGACAGCAGTTAACACTGAAGCTTTCTTT
CDR3aa: CASSFWTAVNTEAFF

abundance: .
j_gene: TRBJ1-1
d_gene: TRBD1
v_gene: TRBV7-3
CDR3nt: TGTGCCAGCAGCTCCGGACAGGGAGGGCACACTGAAGCTTTCTTT
CDR3aa: CASSSGQGGHTEAFF

abundance: .
j_gene: TRBJ2-1
d_gene: .
v_gene: TRBV9
CDR3nt: TGTGCCAGCAGCCCTCGCGGGGGCGCGTCCTACAATGAGCAGTTCTTC
CDR3aa: CASSPRGGASYNEQFF

abundance: .
j_gene: TRBJ1-2
d_gene: TRBD1
v_gene: TRBV7-2
CDR3nt: TGTGCCAGCAGGGACCAGACAGGGTTGAGGGGCTACACCTTC
CDR3aa: CASRDQTGLRGYTF

abundance: .
j_gene: TRBJ1-5
d_gene: .
v_gene: TRBV6-2/TRBV6-3
CDR3nt: TGTGCCAGCAGTTCCGGTGGAGGAAATCAGCCCCAGCATTTT
CDR3aa: CASSSGGGNQPQHF

abundance: .
j_gene: TRBJ1-5
d_gene: .
v_gene: TRBV11-2
CDR3nt: TGTGCCAGCAGCCTCCGTGTGAGGGATAGCAATCAGCCCCAGCATTTT
CDR3aa: CASSLRVRDSNQPQHF

abundance: .
j_gene: TRBJ1-1
d_gene: TRBD1
v_gene: TRBV7-3
CDR3nt: TGTGCCAGCAGCCTGTTGGACAGGGGGCCTTCCGTGAACACTGAAGCTTTCTTT
CDR3aa: CASSLLDRGPSVNTEAFF

abundance: .
j_gene: TRBJ1-6
d_gene: TRBD1
v_gene: TRBV9
CDR3nt: TGTGCCAGCAGCGTCGGGACAGCCAATTCACCCCTCCACTTT
CDR3aa: CASSVGTANSPLHF

abundance: .
j_gene: TRBJ1-2
d_gene: TRBD1
v_gene: TRBV14
CDR3nt: TGTGCCAGCAGCCAAGATGGTAGGGGGCAAGGCTACACCTTC
CDR3aa: CASSQDGRGQGYTF

abundance: .
j_gene: TRBJ1-4
d_gene: TRBD1
v_gene: TRBV6-5
CDR3nt: TGTGCCAGCAGCGGGACAGGGGCAACTAATGAAAAACTGTTTTTT
CDR3aa: CASSGTGATNEKLFF

abundance: .
j_gene: TRBJ2-3
d_gene: TRBD2
v_gene: TRBV11-2
CDR3nt: TGTGCCAGCAGTTCGTACTGGGTAGCGGGGGCCCCCGAGACAGATACGCAGTATTTT
CDR3aa: CASSSYWVAGAPETDTQYF

abundance: .
j_gene: TRBJ2-1
d_gene: TRBD2
v_gene: TRBV7-9
CDR3nt: TGTGCCAGCAGCCTACTGATGGGACTATCAAACAATGAGCAGTTCTTC
CDR3aa: CASSLLMGLSNNEQFF

abundance: .
j_gene: TRBJ2-2
d_gene: TRBD2
v_gene: TRBV27
CDR3nt: TGTGCCAGCAGTTTTGCCAGCGGGGGGGCCGGGGAGCTGTTTTTT
CDR3aa: CASSFASGGAGELFF

abundance: .
j_gene: TRBJ2-5
d_gene: .
v_gene: TRBV9
CDR3nt: TGTGCCAGCAGCGCGCAGGGGGGCGGCCAAGAGACCCAGTACTTC
CDR3aa: CASSAQGGGQETQYF

abundance: .
j_gene: TRBJ2-7
d_gene: TRBD2
v_gene: TRBV30
CDR3nt: TGTGCCACTCGGACTAGCGGGGGGGCTAGAGAGCAGTACTTC
CDR3aa: CATRTSGGAREQYF

abundance: .
j_gene: TRBJ2-1
d_gene: .
v_gene: TRBV7-2
CDR3nt: TGTGCCAGCAGATCAGCGCGGGGGCCGCTTTCCTACAATGAGCAGTTCTTC
CDR3aa: CASRSARGPLSYNEQFF

abundance: .
j_gene: TRBJ2-1
d_gene: TRBD1
v_gene: TRBV2
CDR3nt: TGTGCCAGCAGTGAACTGGGACAGGGATATGATGAGCAGTTCTTC
CDR3aa: CASSELGQGYDEQFF

abundance: .
j_gene: TRBJ1-2
d_gene: .
v_gene: TRBV4-3
CDR3nt: TGCGCCAGCAGCCAAGGGACTGACTATGGCTACACCTTC
CDR3aa: CASSQGTDYGYTF

abundance: once
j_gene: TRBJ2-5
d_gene: .
v_gene: TRBV7-9
CDR3nt: TGTGCCAGCAGCTTAGACAGCCTCCAAGAGACCCAGTACTTC
CDR3aa: CASSLDSLQETQYF

abundance: .
j_gene: TRBJ2-7
d_gene: TRBD1
v_gene: TRBV7-8
CDR3nt: TGTGCCAGCAGCTTAGAAGCCGGGACAGGGATCTACGAGCAGTACTTC
CDR3aa: CASSLEAGTGIYEQYF

abundance: .
j_gene: TRBJ1-5
d_gene: .
v_gene: TRBV4-1
CDR3nt: TGCGCCAGCAGCCACCACGAGGGACGGAATCAGCCCCAGCATTTT
CDR3aa: CASSHHEGRNQPQHF

abundance: .
j_gene: TRBJ1-1
d_gene: .
v_gene: TRBV12-3/TRBV12-4
CDR3nt: TGTGCCAGCAGTTTACGGGGGGCGCGTATAGCTTTCTTT
CDR3aa: CASSLRGARIAFF

abundance: .
j_gene: TRBJ1-1
d_gene: .
v_gene: TRBV14
CDR3nt: TGTGCCAGCAGTCCCATGGGACGGGTCTCAAGCACTGAAGCTTTCTTT
CDR3aa: CASSPMGRVSSTEAFF

abundance: .
j_gene: TRBJ1-2
d_gene: .
v_gene: TRBV9
CDR3nt: TGTGCCAGCAGCGAAACCACAGGGATGAATGGCTACACCTTC
CDR3aa: CASSETTGMNGYTF

abundance: .
j_gene: TRBJ2-4
d_gene: .
v_gene: TRBV7-2
CDR3nt: TGTGCCAGCAGCTTCGGCAGGGCTCGTTTAGCCAAAAACATTCAGTACTTC
CDR3aa: CASSFGRARLAKNIQYF

abundance: .
j_gene: TRBJ2-7
d_gene: .
v_gene: TRBV5-1
CDR3nt: TGCGCCAGCAGCAGGGAGGACGGCGCCTACGAGCAGTACTTC
CDR3aa: CASSREDGAYEQYF

abundance: .
j_gene: TRBJ2-2
d_gene: .
v_gene: TRBV5-1
CDR3nt: TGCGCCAGCAGCCGTACCGGGAACAAGAACACCGGGGAGCTGTTTTTT
CDR3aa: CASSRTGNKNTGELFF

abundance: .
j_gene: TRBJ1-1
d_gene: .
v_gene: TRBV12-5
CDR3nt: TGTGCTAGTGGTTTGGTACGGTCAGGGTCTGCTGAAGCTTTCTTT
CDR3aa: CASGLVRSGSAEAFF

abundance: once
j_gene: TRBJ1-1
d_gene: .
v_gene: TRBV6-5
CDR3nt: TGTGCCAGCGCTGTGATGGGAGGGACTGAAGCTTTCTTT
CDR3aa: CASAVMGGTEAFF

abundance: once
j_gene: TRBJ1-2
d_gene: TRBD1
v_gene: TRBV5-4
CDR3nt: TGTGCCAGCAGCCCCAGGACAGGGACTCCCTATGGCTACACCTTC
CDR3aa: CASSPRTGTPYGYTF

abundance: .
j_gene: TRBJ2-7
d_gene: .
v_gene: TRBV6-5
CDR3nt: TGTGCCAGCAGGGAGAGACACGTCTCCTACGAGCAGTACTTC
CDR3aa: CASRERHVSYEQYF

abundance: .
j_gene: TRBJ1-2
d_gene: .
v_gene: TRBV27
CDR3nt: TGTGCCAGCAGTTTTCGGGGGCGCTATGGCTACACCTTC
CDR3aa: CASSFRGRYGYTF

abundance: .
j_gene: TRBJ2-7
d_gene: TRBD1
v_gene: TRBV10-3
CDR3nt: TGTGCCATCAGTAACAGGGGCCCGGACTACGAGCAGTACTTC
CDR3aa: CAISNRGPDYEQYF

abundance: .
j_gene: TRBJ1-5
d_gene: .
v_gene: TRBV19
CDR3nt: TGTGCCAGTGCAGACGGTGTCAATCAGCCCCAGCATTTT
CDR3aa: CASADGVNQPQHF

abundance: .
j_gene: TRBJ2-2
d_gene: .
v_gene: TRBV7-2
CDR3nt: TGTGCCAGCAGCTTCCCCGAGGGGAGCGCGAACACCGGGGAGCTGTTTTTT
CDR3aa: CASSFPEGSANTGELFF

abundance: .
j_gene: TRBJ2-1
d_gene: .
v_gene: TRBV18
CDR3nt: TGTGCCAGCTCACCACCGTCCGGGGGCTGGAAAAATGAGCAGTTCTTC
CDR3aa: CASSPPSGGWKNEQFF

abundance: once
j_gene: TRBJ2-7
d_gene: .
v_gene: TRBV6-5
CDR3nt: TGTGCCAGCAGTTACTCGATGGCGGGGACCTACGAGCAGTACTTC
CDR3aa: CASSYSMAGTYEQYF

abundance: .
j_gene: TRBJ1-1
d_gene: TRBD1
v_gene: TRBV4-1
CDR3nt: TGCGCCAGCAGCCAAGAGGACAGGGGGCGCAGGGACACTGAAGCTTTCTTT
CDR3aa: CASSQEDRGRRDTEAFF

abundance: .
j_gene: TRBJ1-3
d_gene: .
v_gene: TRBV11-2
CDR3nt: TGTGCCAGCGATCAAGGCCAGAGCTCTGGAAACACCATATATTTT
CDR3aa: CASDQGQSSGNTIYF

abundance: .
j_gene: TRBJ1-2
d_gene: .
v_gene: TRBV5-1
CDR3nt: TGCGCCAGCAGCTTGGGGCAGGGCGACTATGGCTACACCTTC
CDR3aa: CASSLGQGDYGYTF

abundance: .
j_gene: TRBJ1-2
d_gene: TRBD1
v_gene: TRBV25-1
CDR3nt: TGTGCCAGCAGCCAGACAGGGTTTGGCTACACCTTC
CDR3aa: CASSQTGFGYTF